Following are 20 T cell receptor beta chains from one sample sequenced in a study of T cells after yellow fever vaccination. MiXCR was run by TCRdb on the 5' RACE reads, yielding one entry per CDR3 protein. The sample lists 500,000 to 650,000 distinct CDR3 sequences; roughly 14% were seen once. Here the sequenced sample was PBMCs, taken on the day of the yellow fever booster vaccination. These TCRs come from a man younger than 40 who received the YFV17D yellow fever vaccine.

The rearrangement uses TRBV7-2 and TRBJ2-5; 9 positions match TRBD2. CDR1 is SGHTA, CDR2 FQGNSA, per germline. The length of the CDR3 is 18 residues. The junction had 13 bases not matched to a gene; V was cut back by 0 bases and J by 5 bases. The CDR3: CASSLARGGGRIMETQYF. CDR3 sequence (DNA): TGTGCCAGCAGCTTAGCGCGGGGGGGCGGGAGAATAATGGAGACCCAGTACTTC. Looking up the rest from reference TRBV7-2 and TRBJ2-5 gives the full variable domain: GAGVSQSPSNKVTEKGKDVELRCDPISGHTALYWYRQSLGQGLEFLIYFQGNSAPDKSGLPSDRFSAERTGGSVSTLTIQRTQQEDSAVYLCASSLARGGGRIMETQYFGPGTRLLVL.

This clonotype was found a few times. V and J are TRBV7-6 and TRBJ2-5; D may be TRBD1 or TRBD2 (5 bases each). V was trimmed by 5 bases and J by 5 bases, leaving 21 bases between them. CDR3 length: 16 amino acids. Germline V gene sequence: CDR1 SGHVS, CDR2 FNYEAQ. The CDR3 DNA is TGTGCCAGCAGCCCAAGTATCGGCAGGGCGGGTGAGACCCAGTACTTC. Protein sequence: CASSPSIGRAGETQYF.

The V and J genes are TRBV6-2 or TRBV6-3 and TRBJ2-3; D is unresolved. V was trimmed by 5 bases and J by 4 bases, leaving 7 bases between them. This CDR3 is built from 12 residues. Germline V gene lookup returns CDR1 MNHEY and CDR2 SVGEGT. In nucleotides, the CDR3 is TGTGCCAGCAGTCACTTGTCAGATACGCAGTATTTT. Protein product: CASSHLSDTQYF.

This clonotype was detected a few times. Here the CDR3 DNA reads TGTGCCAGCAGCACGGAGCCCGCCGGGGAGCTGTTTTTT. This codes for CASSTEPAGELFF. V and J are TRBV7-2 and TRBJ2-2; no definite D call. The germline gives CDR1 SGHTA, CDR2 FQGNSA. Between the trimmed V and J ends, which lost 5 bases and 6 bases, there was a span of 10 bases. The CDR3 consists of 13 residues.

V usage is TRBV3-1 and J usage is TRBJ2-5; 7 bases line up with TRBD2. Germline CDR1 reads LGHDT; CDR2 reads YNNKEL (reference sequence). V was clipped by 0 bases and J by 7 bases; unmatched bases: 8. The CDR3 runs to 15 residues. The CDR3 loop reads CASSQERGGFGTQYF. CDR3 DNA: TGTGCCAGCAGCCAAGAGCGGGGAGGGTTCGGGACCCAGTACTTC.

The J gene is TRBJ2-2, the V gene TRBV24-1; D is possibly TRBD2 (5 bases). The CDR3 has 13 residues. With 5 bases removed from V and 6 bases from J, the gap between germline ends came to 9 bases. Germline-derived CDR1 and CDR2 are KGHDR and SFDVKD. CDR3 DNA: TGTGCCACCAGTGGAGGAGGCCCCGGGGAGCTGTTTTTT. Amino acid sequence: CATSGGGPGELFF.

In this sample, this clonotype turned up a few times. V usage is TRBV7-2 and J usage is TRBJ2-5, with a tentative D call TRBD2 (6 bases). Trimming took 1 base from V and 5 from J, leaving 14 bases between them. The CDR3 has 15 amino acids. In germline, CDR1 is SGHTA, CDR2 FQGNSA. In DNA, the CDR3 is TGTGCCAGCAGCTTAGTCCGCGGAGGGGTGGAGACCCAGTACTTC. Translation: CASSLVRGGVETQYF.

The chain joins TRBV5-8 to TRBJ1-4; D ambiguous. There are 18 residues in the CDR3. Germline CDR1 reads SGHTS; CDR2 reads YDEGEE. Trimming pared 0 bases from V and 4 bases from J, leaving 19 bases between. CDR3 DNA sequence: TGTGCCAGCAGCTTGGGGGAGATACCGGGAGCCCGTAATGAAAAACTGTTTTTT. Translated, it gives CASSLGEIPGARNEKLFF.

The chain employs TRBV7-8 and TRBJ1-5; D gene ambiguous. V was clipped by 2 bases and J by 11 bases, with 10 bases between them. CDR1 and CDR2 from the germline V gene are SGHVS and FQNEAQ. CDR3 size: 12 residues. The CDR3 bases are TGTGCCAGCAGCTTAAATAGTGGAACCCAGCATTTT. Translating gives CASSLNSGTQHF.

The rearrangement joins TRBV7-9 to TRBJ2-5, with a possible D match to TRBD1 (5 bases). CDR1 is SEHNR, CDR2 FQNEAQ, per germline (reference sequence). The CDR3 is made up of 14 amino acids. Trimming took off 2 bases at V and 3 bases at J, with 10 bases between the two ends. This CDR3 reads CASSLRQIKETQYF. CDR3 DNA: TGTGCCAGCAGCTTAAGACAGATAAAAGAGACCCAGTACTTC. Supplemented by reference TRBV7-9 and TRBJ2-5, the full variable domain reads DTGVSQNPRHKITKRGQNVTFRCDPISEHNRLYWYRQTLGQGPEFLTYFQNEAQLEKSRLLSDRFSAERPKGSFSTLEIQRTEQGDSAMYLCASSLRQIKETQYFGPGTRLLVL.

This clonotype was observed a few times. V gene TRBV18 combines with J gene TRBJ2-2; TRBD2 matches at 7 bases. CDR1 is KGHSH, CDR2 LQKENI, per germline. The CDR3 covers 17 residues. V shed 2 bases and J 7 bases; nucleotides not matched to a gene: 13. CDR3 region: CASSPYMPREIIGELFF. CDR3 sequence (DNA): TGTGCCAGCTCACCATACATGCCGCGGGAGATTATCGGGGAGCTGTTTTTT.

The gene calls are TRBV6-5 and TRBJ2-3; 14 nucleotides agree with TRBD2. The CDR3 extends over 17 amino acids. Germline values: CDR1 MNHEY, CDR2 SVGAGI. J was trimmed by 4 bases and V by 2 bases; bases with no gene match: 5. The CDR3 coding sequence is TGTGCCAGCAGTTACGGACTAGCGGGAGGCCGTGCAGATACGCAGTATTTT. Translated: CASSYGLAGGRADTQYF.

In this sample, this clonotype turned up a few times. The chain employs TRBV29-1 and TRBJ2-5; TRBD2 matches at 11 bases. The CDR3 sequence is 14 residues long. With V trimmed by 5 bases and J by 5 bases, 7 bases remained unmatched. Germline V gene data show CDR1 as SQVTM and CDR2 as ANQGSEA. CDR3 sequence (DNA): TGCAGCGTTTTTGCTAGCGGGAGGTGGGAGACCCAGTACTTC. It yields the protein CSVFASGRWETQYF.

V usage is TRBV9 and J usage is TRBJ2-1; TRBD2 matches 10 bases. Germline V lookup: CDR1 SGDLS, CDR2 YYNGEE. V gave up 4 bases and J gave up 9 bases; unmatched junction bases: 7. The CDR3 has 14 amino acids. CDR3 DNA sequence: TGTGCCAGCAGCTCTAGCGGGAGAGAAGGTGAGCAGTTCTTC. Protein: CASSSSGREGEQFF. The entire variable domain, with the rest obtained from reference TRBV9 and TRBJ2-1, is as follows: DSGVTQTPKHLITATGQRVTLRCSPRSGDLSVYWYQQSLDQGLQFLIQYYNGEERAKGNILERFSAQQFPDLHSELNLSSLELGDSALYFCASSSSGREGEQFFGPGTRLTVL.

The chain joins TRBV6-4 to TRBJ1-1; possibly TRBD1 for D (5 bases). Trimming took 3 bases from V and 8 from J, leaving 10 bases between them. CDR1 is MRHNA and CDR2 is SNTAGT in the germline V gene. The CDR3 runs to 12 residues. The CDR3 coding sequence is TGTGCCAGCAGTGATCTGGGGGGAGAAGCTTTCTTT. As protein: CASSDLGGEAFF.

This clonotype was seen ten or more times. The CDR3 DNA reads as TGCAGCGTGGGGACAGGGGGTTACGAGCAGTACTTC. This sequence encodes CSVGTGGYEQYF. The chain is built from TRBV29-1 and TRBJ2-7; 11 bases map to TRBD1. J was trimmed by 4 bases and V by 6 bases; bases with no gene match: 2. Germline values: CDR1 SQVTM, CDR2 ANQGSEA. CDR3 length: 12 amino acids.

This clonotype appeared a few times. The chain combines TRBV10-1 with TRBJ2-3; D unresolved. V was pared by 8 bases and J by 6 bases, with 15 bases between. The germline V gene encodes CDR1 WNHNN and CDR2 SYGVQD (reference sequence). The CDR3 extends over 13 amino acids. The CDR3 protein is CASGSVKTDTQYF. In nucleotides, the CDR3 is TGCGCCAGCGGATCAGTGAAGACGGATACGCAGTATTTT.

The rearrangement links TRBV5-1 to TRBJ2-7; D is uncertain. Trimming pared 1 base from V and 0 bases from J, leaving 8 bases between. This CDR3 spans 14 amino acids. CDR1 and CDR2 (germline): SGHRS, YFSETQ. CDR3 in amino acids: CASSLNVDSYEQYF. Here the CDR3 DNA reads TGCGCCAGCAGCTTGAACGTCGACTCCTACGAGCAGTACTTC. The complete variable domain, with remaining parts taken from reference TRBV5-1 and TRBJ2-7, reads KAGVTQTPRYLIKTRGQQVTLSCSPISGHRSVSWYQQTPGQGLQFLFEYFSETQRNKGNFPGRFSGRQFSNSRSEMNVSTLELGDSALYLCASSLNVDSYEQYFGPGTRLTVT.

The chain has TRBV10-3 and TRBJ2-7; weak D call: TRBD1 (6 bases). The CDR3 sequence is 12 residues long. Germline CDR1 and CDR2: ENHRY and SYGVKD. The V end lost 6 bases, the J end lost 4 bases, and 10 bases lay between the germline ends. Here the CDR3 reads CAISRQAYEQYF. In DNA form, the CDR3 reads TGTGCCATCAGCCGACAGGCTTACGAGCAGTACTTC.

This clonotype was seen only a few times. This sequence joins TRBV5-1 and TRBJ2-3, with D possibly TRBD1 on 5 matching bases. The CDR3 length is 15 residues. Per germline, CDR1 SGHRS and CDR2 YFSETQ. V was shortened by 0 bases and J by 6 bases, with 14 bases between the two germline ends. The CDR3 nucleotides read TGCGCCAGCAGCTTGGGGTCAGGGCGGAAGGATACGCAGTATTTT. It yields the protein CASSLGSGRKDTQYF.